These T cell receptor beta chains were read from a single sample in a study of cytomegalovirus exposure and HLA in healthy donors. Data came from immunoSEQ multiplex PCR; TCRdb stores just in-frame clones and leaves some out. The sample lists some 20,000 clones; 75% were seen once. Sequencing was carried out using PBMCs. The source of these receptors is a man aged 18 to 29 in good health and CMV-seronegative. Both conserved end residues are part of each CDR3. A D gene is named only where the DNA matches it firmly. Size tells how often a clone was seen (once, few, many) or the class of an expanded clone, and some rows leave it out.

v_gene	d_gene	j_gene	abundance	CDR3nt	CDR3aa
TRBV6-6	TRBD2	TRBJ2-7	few	TGTGCCAGCCTGCGGGGGTCGCAGCAGTACTTC	CASLRGSQQYF
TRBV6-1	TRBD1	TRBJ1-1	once	TGTGCCAGCAGGACTGCGCCCCAGGGGGACACTGAAGCTTTCTTT	CASRTAPQGDTEAFF
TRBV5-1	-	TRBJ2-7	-	TGCGCCAGCAGGGCTAGCGTGGTGCAGTACTTC	CASRASVVQYF
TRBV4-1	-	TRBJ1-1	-	TGCGCCAGCAGCCCCCTAGGGAGGGGGGAGAACACTGAAGCTTTCTTT	CASSPLGRGENTEAFF
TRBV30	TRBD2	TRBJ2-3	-	TGTGCCTGGAGTGCGACTAGCGGCACAGATACGCAGTATTTT	CAWSATSGTDTQYF
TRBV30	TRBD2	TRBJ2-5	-	TGTGCCTGGAGTCTAGCGGGGCCAGAGACCCAGTACTTC	CAWSLAGPETQYF
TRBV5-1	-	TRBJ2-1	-	TGCGCCAGCAGCCCCGGTACTAGCTCCTACAATGAGCAGTTCTTC	CASSPGTSSYNEQFF
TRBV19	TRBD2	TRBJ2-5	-	TGTGCCAGTAGTACAGGGACTAGCGGCCAAGAGACCCAGTACTTC	CASSTGTSGQETQYF
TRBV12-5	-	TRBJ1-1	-	TGTGCTAGTGGCCAAGGGTGGGGGGTGAACACTGAAGCTTTCTTT	CASGQGWGVNTEAFF
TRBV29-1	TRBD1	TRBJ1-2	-	TGCAGCGTTGGTGACAGGGTAAATGGCTACACCTTC	CSVGDRVNGYTF
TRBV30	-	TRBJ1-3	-	TGTGCCTGGAGTGTACCTCGAACAGGGACTGGAAACACCATATATTTT	CAWSVPRTGTGNTIYF
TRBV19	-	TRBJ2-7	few	TGTGCCAGTAGTGCCCTTTCCGGGGACGAGCAGTACTTC	CASSALSGDEQYF
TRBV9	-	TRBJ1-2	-	TGTGCCAGCAGCGTAGGTTCGAAGGGAGTGGCCGGCTACACCTTC	CASSVGSKGVAGYTF
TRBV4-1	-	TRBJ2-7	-	TGCGCCAGCAGCCAAGGGACACACCTCTACGAGCAGTACTTC	CASSQGTHLYEQYF
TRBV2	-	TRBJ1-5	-	TGTGCCAGCAGTGAAAATGCAGTCAGCAATCAGCCCCAGCATTTT	CASSENAVSNQPQHF
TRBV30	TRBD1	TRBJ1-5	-	TGTGCCTGGAGTTCAGGGACAGGGGATAAGCCCCAGCATTTT	CAWSSGTGDKPQHF